This T cell receptor (beta chain) was retrieved from a study of blood T cell repertoires in COVID-19. Across the whole study: The origin of the acute and convalescent COVID-19 samples was the United States, Italy and Spain. From T cells, B-cell-depleted T cells, or PBMCs came the material, which was cDNA or gDNA.

Germline CDR1 MNHNS, CDR2 SASEGT. Trimming cost V 2 bases and J 1 base; bases outside gene matches: 0. The CDR3 extends over 14 amino acids. Profiling relied on immunoSEQ multiplex PCR, and the TCRdb table lists in-frame clones only, not all of them. Here the sample spans tens of thousands of clones, 88% being singletons. V and J are TRBV6-1 and TRBJ1-2; 8 positions match TRBD1. The sample taken for sequencing was peripheral blood. This clonotype was obtained from a human donor in a cohort sampled during active COVID-19. In DNA form, the CDR3 reads TGTGCCAGCAGTGAAACAGGGGGTAACTATGGCTACACCTTC. The encoded protein is CASSETGGNYGYTF.